These T cell receptor beta chains were read from a single sample in a study of OX40 agonist ivuxolimab in advanced cancers. Clones were sequenced by immunoSEQ multiplex PCR, and TCRdb holds only the in-frame ones, with some missing. The sample contains about 25,000 clones, around 86% of which appear only once. Here the sequenced sample was CD4+ or CD8+ T cells sorted from blood, taken in a trial of the OX40 agonist ivuxolimab. Receptors were obtained from an adult with an advanced solid tumor such as melanoma, head and neck, liver or kidney cancer. The CDR3 runs from the conserved cysteine through the conserved F or W. The D gene is left open where the match is weak. Clone size is stated in some rows and not others, as once, few, many or a class when expanded.

J gene,clone size,V gene,D gene,CDR3 length,CDR3 protein,CDR3 DNA
TRBJ2-1,-,TRBV11-2,-,15,CASSPNSLRYNEQFF,TGTGCCAGCAGCCCGAACAGCCTGCGGTACAATGAGCAGTTCTTC
TRBJ2-1,few,TRBV19,-,12,CASSPNGNEQFF,TGTGCCAGTAGTCCCAACGGTAATGAGCAGTTCTTC
TRBJ2-5,-,TRBV9,-,13,CASSSPLRETQYF,TGTGCCAGCAGCTCACCATTAAGGGAAACCCAGTACTTC
TRBJ2-7,-,TRBV11-1,-,13,CASAHGQTYEQYF,TGTGCCAGCGCACATGGACAGACCTACGAGCAGTACTTC
TRBJ1-2,-,TRBV29-1,-,12,CSVEGGLSGYTF,TGCAGCGTTGAGGGGGGCCTAAGCGGCTACACCTTC
TRBJ1-4,-,TRBV4-1,-,13,CASSLRRDEKLFF,TGCGCCAGCAGCTTAAGACGGGACGAAAAACTGTTTTTT
TRBJ1-1,-,TRBV7-9,-,12,CASSLGFEGAFF,TGTGCCAGCAGCTTAGGGTTTGAGGGAGCTTTCTTT
TRBJ1-4,-,TRBV30,TRBD1,13,CASSGQGGEKLFF,TGTGCCTCGTCGGGACAGGGTGGAGAAAAACTGTTTTTT
TRBJ1-1,-,TRBV19,-,13,CASSMGGHLEAFF,TGTGCCAGTAGTATGGGAGGACATCTTGAAGCTTTCTTT
TRBJ1-1,-,TRBV5-1,-,10,CASKLPWETF,TGCGCCAGCAAATTGCCCTGGGAGACATTT
TRBJ2-3,few,TRBV27,TRBD1,14,CASSFGQGSNTQYF,TGTGCCAGCAGTTTCGGACAGGGCTCCAATACGCAGTATTTT
TRBJ1-2,-,TRBV5-1,-,17,CASSLEGQGTSNYGYTF,TGCGCCAGCAGCTTGGAGGGGCAGGGTACTTCTAACTATGGCTACACCTTC
TRBJ2-5,-,TRBV30,-,15,CAWSVPRQRKETQYF,TGTGCCTGGAGTGTACCTCGGCAGCGGAAAGAGACCCAGTACTTC
TRBJ2-7,-,TRBV7-9,-,13,CASSPSPTEFQYF,TGTGCCAGCAGCCCTTCCCCTACAGAGTTTCAGTACTTC
TRBJ2-1,-,TRBV5-8,TRBD1,15,CASSQTDRGYNEQFF,TGTGCCAGCAGCCAGACGGACAGGGGATACAATGAGCAGTTCTTC
TRBJ2-3,-,TRBV15,TRBD1,16,CATSTPDRGFTDTQYF,TGTGCCACCAGCACCCCGGACAGGGGATTCACAGATACGCAGTATTTT
TRBJ1-1,-,TRBV10-1,-,15,CASSPLRLGETEAFF,TGCGCCAGCAGTCCTCTTCGGCTGGGGGAAACTGAAGCTTTCTTT